The clone carrying this T cell receptor (beta chain) was found many times. Its antigen is undetermined. Amplification targeted TCR beta CDR3 regions from RNA transcripts. The TCR CDR3 first-round RT-PCR relied on the HTBI primer set. TCRdb reprocessed the multiplex PCR reads with MiXCR, giving one entry per CDR3 protein. The repertoire holds approximately 380,000 distinct CDR3 sequences, with about 14% as singletons. The record originates from a study of T cells in Graves' hyperthyroidism and ophthalmopathy. The study, taken as a whole, reports: Peripheral blood also featured most of the thyroid clonotypes expanded above 0.001. Stable hyperthyroidism was told apart from ophthalmopathy by a model built on 13 V-J features. Model output signaled ophthalmopathy a median 6.5 months ahead of onset.

Duration under 3 months, a NOSPECS grade of at least 4, and a Clinical Activity Score of at least 3 characterized the ophthalmopathy patients. CDR3 length: 15 amino acids. Per the germline V gene, CDR1 is SGHRS and CDR2 is YFSETQ. Trimming shortened V by 5 bases and J by 4 bases, and 18 bases separated the two germline ends. The rearrangement joins TRBV5-1 to TRBJ1-1; a possible D gene is TRBD1 (6 bases). The source of this sequence is a man aged 45-65 years with Graves' ophthalmopathy. The sample was blood. The CDR3 DNA reads TGCGCCAGCAGTATGGGAACAGGGAGAGGCACTGAAGCTTTCTTT. Translating it yields CASSMGTGRGTEAFF.